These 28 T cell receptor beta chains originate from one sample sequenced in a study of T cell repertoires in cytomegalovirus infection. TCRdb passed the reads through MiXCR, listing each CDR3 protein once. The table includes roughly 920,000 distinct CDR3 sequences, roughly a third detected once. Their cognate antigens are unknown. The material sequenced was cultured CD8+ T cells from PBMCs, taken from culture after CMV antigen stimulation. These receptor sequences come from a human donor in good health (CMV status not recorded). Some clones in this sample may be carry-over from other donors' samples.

DNA of the CDR3: TGTGCCAGCAGTTACGCAGGGATGGACTATGGCTACACCTTC. It specifies CASSYAGMDYGYTF. The rearrangement links TRBV6-2 or TRBV6-3 to TRBJ1-2, with a weak D call TRBD1 (5 bases). With 2 bases removed from V and 3 bases from J, the gap between germline ends came to 10 bases. The CDR3 totals 14 residues. CDR1 and CDR2 (germline): MNHEY, SVGEGT.

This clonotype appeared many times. As DNA, the CDR3 is TGTGCCAGCAGTGGGGCCTGGACTAGCGGGGCCGCTAGCACAGATACGCAGTATTTT. Encoded protein: CASSGAWTSGAASTDTQYF. The chain recombines TRBV6-6 with TRBJ2-3; 12 bases agree with TRBD2. The CDR3 is made up of 19 amino acids. Per germline, CDR1 MNHNY and CDR2 SVGAGI (reference sequence). V dropped 5 bases and J dropped 0; count of bases not matched to a gene: 12.

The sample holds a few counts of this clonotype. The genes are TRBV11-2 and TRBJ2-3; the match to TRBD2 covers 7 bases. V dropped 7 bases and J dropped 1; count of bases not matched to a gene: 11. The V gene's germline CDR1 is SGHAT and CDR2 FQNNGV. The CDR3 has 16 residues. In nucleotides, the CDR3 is TGTGCCAGCAACCCCTATACCAGCGGGGGCACAGATACGCAGTATTTT. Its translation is CASNPYTSGGTDTQYF.

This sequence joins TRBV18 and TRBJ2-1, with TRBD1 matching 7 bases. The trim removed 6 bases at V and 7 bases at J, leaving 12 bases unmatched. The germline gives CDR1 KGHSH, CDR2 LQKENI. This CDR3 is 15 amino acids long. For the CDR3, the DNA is TGTGCCAGCTCGCCCGGGACAGACTTATGGAATGAGCAGTTCTTC. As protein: CASSPGTDLWNEQFF.

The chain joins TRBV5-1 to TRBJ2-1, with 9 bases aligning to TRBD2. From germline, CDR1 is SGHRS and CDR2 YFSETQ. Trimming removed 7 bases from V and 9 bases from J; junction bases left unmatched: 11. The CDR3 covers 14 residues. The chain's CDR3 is CASGRGGTLVEQFF. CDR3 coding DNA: TGCGCCAGCGGGCGGGGGGGAACATTAGTTGAGCAGTTCTTC.

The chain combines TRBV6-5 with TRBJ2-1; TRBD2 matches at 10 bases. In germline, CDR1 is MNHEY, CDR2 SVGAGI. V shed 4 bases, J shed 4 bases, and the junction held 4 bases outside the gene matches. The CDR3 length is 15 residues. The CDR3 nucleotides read TGTGCCAGCAGTTCGACAGCGGGGGGGTACAATGAGCAGTTCTTC. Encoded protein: CASSSTAGGYNEQFF.

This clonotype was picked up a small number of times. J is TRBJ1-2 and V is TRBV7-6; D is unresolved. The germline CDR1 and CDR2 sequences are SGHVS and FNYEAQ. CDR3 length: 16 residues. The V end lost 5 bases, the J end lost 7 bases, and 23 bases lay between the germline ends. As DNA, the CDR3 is TGTGCCAGCAGCCCACTTACAGACCGAAGGGCGGGTGGCTACACCTTC. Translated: CASSPLTDRRAGGYTF.

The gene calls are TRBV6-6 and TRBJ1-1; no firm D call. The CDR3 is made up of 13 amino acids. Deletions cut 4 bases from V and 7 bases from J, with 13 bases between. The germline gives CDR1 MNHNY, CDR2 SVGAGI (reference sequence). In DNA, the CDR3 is TGTGCCAGCAGTTCAGGTGCCGTTGGTGAAGCTTTCTTT. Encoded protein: CASSSGAVGEAFF.

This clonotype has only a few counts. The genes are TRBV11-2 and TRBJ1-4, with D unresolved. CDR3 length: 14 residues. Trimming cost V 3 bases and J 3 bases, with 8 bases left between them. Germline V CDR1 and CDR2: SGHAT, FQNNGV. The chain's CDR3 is CASSFAGPNEKLFF. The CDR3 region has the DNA TGTGCCAGCAGCTTTGCAGGACCTAATGAAAAACTGTTTTTT.

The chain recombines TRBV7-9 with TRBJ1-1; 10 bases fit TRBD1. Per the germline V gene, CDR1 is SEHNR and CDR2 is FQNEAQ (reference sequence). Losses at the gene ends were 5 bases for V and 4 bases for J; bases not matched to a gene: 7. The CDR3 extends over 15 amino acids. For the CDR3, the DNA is TGTGCCAGCAGCCTGGGGAGGGACAGGGGCACTGAAGCTTTCTTT. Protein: CASSLGRDRGTEAFF. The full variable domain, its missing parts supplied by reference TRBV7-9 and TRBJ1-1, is DTGVSQNPRHKITKRGQNVTFRCDPISEHNRLYWYRQTLGQGPEFLTYFQNEAQLEKSRLLSDRFSAERPKGSFSTLEIQRTEQGDSAMYLCASSLGRDRGTEAFFGQGTRLTVV.

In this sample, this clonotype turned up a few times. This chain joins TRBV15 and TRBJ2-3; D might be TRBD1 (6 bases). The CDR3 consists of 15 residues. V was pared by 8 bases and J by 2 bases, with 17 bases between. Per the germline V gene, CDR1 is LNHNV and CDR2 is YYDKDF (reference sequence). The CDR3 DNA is TGTGCCACCTCCACAGGGAGCCTCGCCACAGATACGCAGTATTTT. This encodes CATSTGSLATDTQYF.

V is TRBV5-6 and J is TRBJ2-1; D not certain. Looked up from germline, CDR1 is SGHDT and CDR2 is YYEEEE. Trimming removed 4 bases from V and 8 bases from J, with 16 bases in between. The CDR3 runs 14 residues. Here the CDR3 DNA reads TGTGCCAGCAGCCTCGGTACTAAGTGGGATGAGCAGTTCTTC. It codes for CASSLGTKWDEQFF.

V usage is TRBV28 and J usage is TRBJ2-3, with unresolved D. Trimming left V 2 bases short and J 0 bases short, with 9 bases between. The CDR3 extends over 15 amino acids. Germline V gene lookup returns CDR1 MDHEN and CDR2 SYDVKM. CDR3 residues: CASSLVARSTDTQYF. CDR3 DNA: TGTGCCAGCAGTTTAGTGGCCAGGAGCACAGATACGCAGTATTTT.

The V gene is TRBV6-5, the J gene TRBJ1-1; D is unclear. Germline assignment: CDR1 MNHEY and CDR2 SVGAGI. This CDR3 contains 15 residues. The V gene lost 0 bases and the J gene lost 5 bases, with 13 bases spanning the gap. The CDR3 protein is CASSYSPSLGTEAFF. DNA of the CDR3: TGTGCCAGCAGTTACTCGCCGAGTCTGGGAACTGAAGCTTTCTTT.

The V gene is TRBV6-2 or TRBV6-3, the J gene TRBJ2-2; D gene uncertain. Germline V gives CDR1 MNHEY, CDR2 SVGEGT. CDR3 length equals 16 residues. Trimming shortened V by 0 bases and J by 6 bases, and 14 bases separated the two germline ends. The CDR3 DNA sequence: TGTGCCAGCAGTTACTCTAAGGGTCCGAGATCCGGGGAGCTGTTTTTT. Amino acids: CASSYSKGPRSGELFF.

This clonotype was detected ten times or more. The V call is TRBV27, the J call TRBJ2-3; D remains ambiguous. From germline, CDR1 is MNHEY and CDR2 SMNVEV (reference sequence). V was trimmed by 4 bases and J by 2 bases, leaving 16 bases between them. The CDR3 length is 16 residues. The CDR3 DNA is TGTGCCAGCAGTTCTAAGTTCCGACCGGTCACAGATACGCAGTATTTT. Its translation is CASSSKFRPVTDTQYF.

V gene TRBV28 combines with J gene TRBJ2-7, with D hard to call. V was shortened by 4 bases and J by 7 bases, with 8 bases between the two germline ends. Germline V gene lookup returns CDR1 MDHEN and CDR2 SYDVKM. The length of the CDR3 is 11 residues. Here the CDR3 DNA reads TGTGCCAGCAGTTCATACTATGAGCAGTACGTC. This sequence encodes CASSSYYEQYV.

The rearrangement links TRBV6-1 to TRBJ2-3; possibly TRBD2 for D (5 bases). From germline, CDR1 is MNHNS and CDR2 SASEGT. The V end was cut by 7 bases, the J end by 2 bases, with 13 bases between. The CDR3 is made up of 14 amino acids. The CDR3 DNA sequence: TGTGCCAGCAACGGACTCTCCTTCACAGATACGCAGTATTTT. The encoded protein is CASNGLSFTDTQYF.

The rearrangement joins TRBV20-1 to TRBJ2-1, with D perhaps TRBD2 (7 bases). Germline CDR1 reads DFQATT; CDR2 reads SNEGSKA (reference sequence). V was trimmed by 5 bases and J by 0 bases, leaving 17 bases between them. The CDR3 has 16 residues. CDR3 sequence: CSAPKGGGFSYNEQFF. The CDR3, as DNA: TGCAGTGCTCCCAAAGGGGGGGGTTTCTCCTACAATGAGCAGTTCTTC.

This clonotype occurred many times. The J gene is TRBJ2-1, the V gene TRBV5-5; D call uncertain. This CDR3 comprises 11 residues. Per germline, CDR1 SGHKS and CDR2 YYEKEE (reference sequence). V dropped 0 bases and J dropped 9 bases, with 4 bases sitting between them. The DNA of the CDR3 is TGTGCCAGCAGCTTGGCCTCTGAGCAGTTCTTC. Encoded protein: CASSLASEQFF.

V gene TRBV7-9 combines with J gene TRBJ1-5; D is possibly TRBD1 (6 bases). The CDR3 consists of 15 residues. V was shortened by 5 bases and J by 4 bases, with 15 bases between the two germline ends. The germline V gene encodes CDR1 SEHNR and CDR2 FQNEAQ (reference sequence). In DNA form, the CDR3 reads TGTGCCAGCAGCGGGGGGGCCGGGCTAAATCAGCCCCAGCATTTT. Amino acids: CASSGGAGLNQPQHF.

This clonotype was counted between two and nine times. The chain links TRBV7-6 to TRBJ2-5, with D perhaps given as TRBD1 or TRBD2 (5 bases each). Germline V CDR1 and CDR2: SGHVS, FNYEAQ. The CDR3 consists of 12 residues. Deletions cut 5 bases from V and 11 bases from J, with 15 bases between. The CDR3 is CASSPPGAGQYF. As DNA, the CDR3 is TGTGCCAGCAGCCCCCCCGGGGCCGGTCAGTACTTC.

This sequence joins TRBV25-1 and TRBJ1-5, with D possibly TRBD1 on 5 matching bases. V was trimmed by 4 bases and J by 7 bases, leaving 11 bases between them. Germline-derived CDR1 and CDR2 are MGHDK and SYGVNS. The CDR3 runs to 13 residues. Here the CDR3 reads CASSVGASQPQHF. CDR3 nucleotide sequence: TGTGCCAGCAGTGTTGGGGCATCGCAGCCCCAGCATTTT.

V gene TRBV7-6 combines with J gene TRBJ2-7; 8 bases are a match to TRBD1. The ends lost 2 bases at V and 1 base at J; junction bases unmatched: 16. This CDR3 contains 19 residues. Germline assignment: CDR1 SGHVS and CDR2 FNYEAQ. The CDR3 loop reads CASSLCNPRRDRCSYEQYF. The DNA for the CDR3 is TGTGCCAGCAGCTTATGTAACCCTCGTCGGGACAGGTGTTCCTACGAGCAGTACTTC.

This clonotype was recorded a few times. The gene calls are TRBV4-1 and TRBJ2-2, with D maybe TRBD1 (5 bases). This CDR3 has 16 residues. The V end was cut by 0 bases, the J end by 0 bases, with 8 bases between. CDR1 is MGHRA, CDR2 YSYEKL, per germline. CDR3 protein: CASSQETVTNTGELFF. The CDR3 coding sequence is TGCGCCAGCAGCCAAGAGACAGTCACGAACACCGGGGAGCTGTTTTTT.

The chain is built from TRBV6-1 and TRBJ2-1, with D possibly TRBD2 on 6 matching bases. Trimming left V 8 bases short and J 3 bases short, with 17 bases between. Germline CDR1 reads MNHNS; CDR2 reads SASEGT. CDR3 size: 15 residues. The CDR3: CASQEGRERYNEQFF. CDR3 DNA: TGTGCCAGCCAGGAGGGACGGGAACGCTACAATGAGCAGTTCTTC.

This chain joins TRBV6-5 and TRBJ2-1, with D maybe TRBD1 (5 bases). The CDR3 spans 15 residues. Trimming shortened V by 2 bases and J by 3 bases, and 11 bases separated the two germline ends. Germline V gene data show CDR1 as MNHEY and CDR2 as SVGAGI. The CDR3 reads CASSYVSGIYNEQFF. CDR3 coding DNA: TGTGCCAGCAGTTACGTATCAGGGATCTACAATGAGCAGTTCTTC.

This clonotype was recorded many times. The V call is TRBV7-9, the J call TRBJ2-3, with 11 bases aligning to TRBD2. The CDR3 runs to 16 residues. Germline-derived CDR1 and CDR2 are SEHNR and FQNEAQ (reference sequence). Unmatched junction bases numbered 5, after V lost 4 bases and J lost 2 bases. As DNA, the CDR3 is TGTGCCAGCAGCTCACTAGCGGGGGCCGCCACAGATACGCAGTATTTT. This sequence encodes CASSSLAGAATDTQYF.